A single sample is the source of the 9 T cell receptor beta chains below, sequenced in a study of identical twins. Each CDR3 protein gets one entry after TCRdb re-called the 5' RACE reads with MiXCR. The table lists hundreds of thousands of distinct CDR3 sequences, under 25% of them singletons. These data were likewise used in another study, on yellow fever vaccine responses in identical twins.

Sequenced input: CD4+ T cells sorted from blood. These receptors all come from a woman between 18 and 29 years old in good health.

In this sample, this clonotype turned up a few times. This sequence joins TRBV9 and TRBJ1-1; D not certain. Per the germline V gene, CDR1 is SGDLS and CDR2 is YYNGEE. Between the trimmed V and J ends, which lost 3 bases and 0 bases, there was a span of 9 bases. The CDR3 loop spans 14 amino acids. In nucleotides, the CDR3 is TGTGCCAGCAGCGACCTAGGGATGAACACTGAAGCTTTCTTT. Translation gives CASSDLGMNTEAFF.

V is TRBV3-1 and J is TRBJ2-2; 11 bases match TRBD2. The germline V gene has CDR1 LGHDT and CDR2 YNNKEL (reference sequence). V trimming: 4 bases; J trimming: 1 base; junction bases outside the gene matches: 11. The CDR3 spans 19 residues. This CDR3 is CASSRQGSLAGGNTGELFF. DNA of the CDR3: TGTGCCAGCAGCCGACAGGGGTCCCTAGCGGGAGGGAACACCGGGGAGCTGTTTTTT.

This clonotype was found a few times. The chain recombines TRBV9 with TRBJ2-7; TRBD2 matches at 9 bases. J gave up 6 bases and V 4 bases, and 11 bases lay outside the gene matches. The CDR3 runs 15 residues. Germline V gene lookup returns CDR1 SGDLS and CDR2 YYNGEE. The CDR3 sequence: CASSQDVAGVVEQYF. In DNA, the CDR3 is TGTGCCAGCAGCCAAGACGTAGCGGGAGTTGTCGAGCAGTACTTC. The full variable domain, its missing parts supplied by reference TRBV9 and TRBJ2-7, is DSGVTQTPKHLITATGQRVTLRCSPRSGDLSVYWYQQSLDQGLQFLIQYYNGEERAKGNILERFSAQQFPDLHSELNLSSLELGDSALYFCASSQDVAGVVEQYFGPGTRLTVT.

The V and J genes are TRBV4-1 and TRBJ2-7; unclear D gene. V was pared by 1 base and J by 0 bases, with 16 bases between. CDR3 length equals 17 residues. Germline CDR1 is MGHRA and CDR2 is YSYEKL. As DNA, the CDR3 is TGCGCCAGCAGCCAAGCGTTGGTAGGGCTTAGCTCCTACGAGCAGTACGTC. Amino acid sequence: CASSQALVGLSSYEQYV.

The chain uses TRBV5-5 and TRBJ2-1; D unresolved. The CDR3 spans 15 residues. V was trimmed by 2 bases and J by 0 bases, leaving 9 bases between them. Germline loops: CDR1 SGHKS, CDR2 YYEKEE (reference sequence). The CDR3 DNA follows: TGTGCCAGCAGCTTCGATACAATCTCCTACAATGAGCAGTTCTTC. This translates into CASSFDTISYNEQFF. Full variable domain (missing parts from reference TRBV5-5 and TRBJ2-1): DAGVTQSPTHLIKTRGQQVTLRCSPISGHKSVSWYQQVLGQGPQFIFQYYEKEERGRGNFPDRFSARQFPNYSSELNVNALLLGDSALYLCASSFDTISYNEQFFGPGTRLTVL.

The gene calls are TRBV3-1 and TRBJ2-1; 9 positions match TRBD2. The V gene end was trimmed by 5 bases and the J gene end by 4 bases; junction bases not matched to a gene: 6. Per germline, CDR1 LGHDT and CDR2 YNNKEL (reference sequence). The CDR3 sequence is 15 residues long. This chain's CDR3 is CASSFGTSRYNEQFF. The CDR3 DNA is TGTGCCAGCAGCTTCGGGACTAGCAGATACAATGAGCAGTTCTTC.

The chain's CDR3 is CASSSGGGSANTGELFF. The CDR3 coding sequence is TGTGCCAGCAGCAGCGGGGGGGGGAGTGCGAACACCGGGGAGCTGTTTTTT. This sequence joins TRBV12-3 or TRBV12-4 and TRBJ2-2, with TRBD2 matching 10 bases. The CDR3 contains 17 residues. The ends lost 6 bases at V and 0 bases at J; junction bases unmatched: 7.

This clonotype occurred a few times. This chain uses TRBV7-2 with TRBJ2-2; the match to TRBD2 covers 8 bases. The germline V gene encodes CDR1 SGHTA and CDR2 FQGNSA. The length of the CDR3 is 15 residues. Unmatched junction bases numbered 6, after V lost 4 bases and J lost 5 bases. The CDR3 nucleotides read TGTGCCAGCAGCTCCTTAAGCGGGAGTACCGGGGAGCTGTTTTTT. Protein sequence: CASSSLSGSTGELFF.

The gene calls are TRBV12-3 or TRBV12-4 and TRBJ1-4; D may be TRBD1 (5 bases). This CDR3 spans 12 amino acids. Trimming removed 8 bases from V and 7 bases from J, with 11 bases in between. The CDR3 DNA sequence: TGTGCCAGCTCCGGGACGGGTGAAAAACTGTTTTTT. Encoded protein: CASSGTGEKLFF.